This T cell receptor (beta chain) derives from a study of beta chain features in type 1 diabetes. At the level of the study: Sorted cells from all samples, numbering approximately 110,000,000, were examined.

Study results and caveats: When Type 1 diabetes patients were examined, their TCRB CDR3s proved moderately but significantly shorter in all four CD4+ subsets.

V dropped 0 bases and J dropped 5 bases, with 4 bases sitting between them. Germline V gives CDR1 SGHTA, CDR2 FQGNSA. The CDR3 spans 12 residues. A word on this clone: What it binds is not known.

Every bit of the isolated RNA underwent reverse transcription, so sequencing read expressed TCRB transcripts. The protocol was immunoSEQ multiplex PCR, while the TCRdb copy is restricted to in-frame clones and leaves out a portion. This sample has some 660,000 clones, with more than 13% found just once. The origin of this receptor is a man between 18 and 29 years old with type 1 diabetes. V is TRBV7-2 and J is TRBJ2-5, with D unresolved. Sequencing was done on a sample of naive CD4+ T cells from blood. As DNA, the CDR3 is TGTGCCAGCAGCTTAGCTTACGAGACCCAGTACTTC. Encoded protein: CASSLAYETQYF.